This T cell receptor beta chain was retrieved from a study of T cells in Graves' hyperthyroidism and ophthalmopathy. Whole-study findings and limits: The model's output predicted ophthalmopathy at a median of 6.5 months prior to onset.

In this sample, this clonotype turned up a few times. As yet, its antigen is unknown. Germline lookup yields CDR1 LGHDT and CDR2 YNNKEL (reference sequence). Deletions cut 3 bases from V and 4 bases from J, with 10 bases between. The CDR3 runs 13 residues. RNA transcripts served as the template for amplifying TCR beta CDR3 regions. Researchers ran a first-round RT-PCR on the TCR CDR3 using the HTBI primer set. TCRdb recomputed calls from the multiplex PCR reads with MiXCR, one row per CDR3 protein. This table has about 400,000 distinct CDR3 sequences, 13% to 15% appearing once. Sequencing was carried out using blood. This chain uses TRBV3-1 with TRBJ2-7; D assignment may be TRBD1 or TRBD2 (5 bases each). This clonotype was sampled from an older woman with Graves' ophthalmopathy. This CDR3 reads CASSQGERYEQYF. In nucleotides, the CDR3 is TGTGCCAGCAGCCAGGGGGAACGATACGAGCAGTACTTC.